The 4 T cell receptor beta chains reported below all come from one sample, sequenced in a study of cytomegalovirus exposure and HLA in healthy donors. Both 60 Vbeta primers and 13 Jbeta primers went into the PCR. Method: immunoSEQ multiplex PCR; TCRdb's copy keeps in-frame clones and lacks some. The sample holds roughly 98,000 clones, about four fifths seen once. The sample was PBMCs. The source of these receptors is a woman in her 70s in good health and CMV-seropositive.

V and J are TRBV4-2 and TRBJ2-5; the D gene is possibly TRBD2 (5 bases). The V end was cut by 3 bases, the J end by 2 bases, with 13 bases between. This CDR3 contains 15 residues. CDR1 LGHNA and CDR2 YNFKEQ come from the germline V gene. The CDR3, as DNA: TGTGCCAGCAGCCAGGAAACCGGGATACAAGAGACCCAGTACTTC. This translates into CASSQETGIQETQYF.

The CDR3 DNA is TGTGCCAGCAGCTTGGAACAGAAAAACATTCAGTACTTC. Protein sequence: CASSLEQKNIQYF. V gene TRBV5-8 combines with J gene TRBJ2-4, with no clear D. V was trimmed by 0 bases and J by 4 bases, leaving 5 bases between them. CDR1 and CDR2 from the germline V gene are SGHTS and YDEGEE. This CDR3 has 13 residues.

This chain links TRBV27 with TRBJ1-6; tentatively, D is TRBD1 (6 bases). The CDR3 has 16 residues. The V gene's germline CDR1 is MNHEY and CDR2 SMNVEV (reference sequence). Trimming took off 5 bases at V and 3 bases at J, with 14 bases between the two ends. The CDR3 sequence is CASSPSGGRYNSPLHF. The CDR3 DNA reads TGTGCCAGCAGTCCGAGTGGGGGCCGCTATAATTCACCCCTCCACTTT.

The chain uses TRBV11-2 and TRBJ2-5; TRBD1 agrees at 7 bases. The J call may be mistaken, given a closer DNA end match to TRBJ2-7. Germline V gene data show CDR1 as SGHAT and CDR2 as FQNNGV. The CDR3 sequence is 14 residues long. The CDR3 coding sequence is TGTGCCAGCAGCTTCCGGGACAGTAGAAACGAGCAGTACTTC. Translation gives CASSFRDSRNEQYF.